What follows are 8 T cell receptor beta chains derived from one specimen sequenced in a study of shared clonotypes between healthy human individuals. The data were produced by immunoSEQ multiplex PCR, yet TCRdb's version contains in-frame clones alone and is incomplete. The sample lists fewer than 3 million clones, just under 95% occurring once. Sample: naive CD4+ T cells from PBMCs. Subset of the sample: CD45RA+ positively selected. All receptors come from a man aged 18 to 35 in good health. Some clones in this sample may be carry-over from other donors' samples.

CDR3 sequence (DNA): TGTGCCAGTAGTATGGTAGGAGGAAACACCATATATTTT. As protein: CASSMVGGNTIYF. The rearrangement links TRBV19 to TRBJ1-3; D gene unclear. The CDR3 is 13 residues long. CDR1 and CDR2 (germline): LNHDA, SQIVND (reference sequence). The ends were cut back, 3 bases at V and 4 bases at J, with 7 bases in the middle.

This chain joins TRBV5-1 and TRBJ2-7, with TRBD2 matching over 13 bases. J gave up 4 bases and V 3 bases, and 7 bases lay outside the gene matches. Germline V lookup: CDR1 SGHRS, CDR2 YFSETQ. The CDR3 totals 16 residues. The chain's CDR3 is CASSYGTSGTAYEQYF. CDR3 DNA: TGCGCCAGCAGCTATGGGACTAGCGGGACGGCTTACGAGCAGTACTTC.

The CDR3 loop is CASSRAGPSYNEQFF. The CDR3 coding sequence is TGTGCCAGCAGTCGGGCAGGGCCATCCTACAATGAGCAGTTCTTC. The rearrangement uses TRBV6-5 and TRBJ2-1, with D possibly being TRBD1 (5 bases). CDR1 and CDR2 (germline): MNHEY, SVGAGI. This CDR3 has 15 amino acids. V was clipped by 5 bases and J by 1 base, with 12 bases between them.

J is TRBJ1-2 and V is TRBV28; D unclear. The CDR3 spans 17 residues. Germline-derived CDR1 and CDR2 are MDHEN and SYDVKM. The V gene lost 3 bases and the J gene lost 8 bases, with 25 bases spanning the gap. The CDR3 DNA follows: TGTGCCAGCAGTTTTTATCCGCTCCAATCGAAGGGTTGGGGCTACACCTTC. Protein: CASSFYPLQSKGWGYTF.

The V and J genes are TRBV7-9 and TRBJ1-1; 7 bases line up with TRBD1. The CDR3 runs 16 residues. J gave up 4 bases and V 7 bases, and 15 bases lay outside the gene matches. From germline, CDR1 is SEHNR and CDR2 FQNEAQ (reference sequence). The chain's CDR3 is CASTWGRTGKTTEAFF. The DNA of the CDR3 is TGTGCCAGCACCTGGGGGCGGACAGGAAAAACCACTGAAGCTTTCTTT.

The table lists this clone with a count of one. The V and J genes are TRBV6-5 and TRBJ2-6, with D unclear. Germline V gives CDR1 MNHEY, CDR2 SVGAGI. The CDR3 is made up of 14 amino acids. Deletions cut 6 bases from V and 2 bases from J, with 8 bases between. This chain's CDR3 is CASSSTAGANVLTF. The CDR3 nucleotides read TGTGCCAGCAGCTCCACGGCTGGGGCCAACGTCCTGACTTTC.

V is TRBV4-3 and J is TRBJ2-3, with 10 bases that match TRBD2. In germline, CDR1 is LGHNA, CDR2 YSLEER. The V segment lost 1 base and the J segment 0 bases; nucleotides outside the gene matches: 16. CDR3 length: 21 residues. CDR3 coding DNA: TGCGCCAGCAGCCAAGGCCGACTAGCGGGCAACCGTGCCGGGAGCACAGATACGCAGTATTTT. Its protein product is CASSQGRLAGNRAGSTDTQYF.

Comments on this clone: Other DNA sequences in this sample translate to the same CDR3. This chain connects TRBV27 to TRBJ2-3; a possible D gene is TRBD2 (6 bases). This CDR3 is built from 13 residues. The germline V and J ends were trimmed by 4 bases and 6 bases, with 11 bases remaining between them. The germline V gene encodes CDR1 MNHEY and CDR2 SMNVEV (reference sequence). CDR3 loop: CASSSGVGDTQYF. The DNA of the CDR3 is TGTGCCAGCAGTTCGGGGGTGGGGGATACGCAGTATTTT.